These 23 T cell receptor beta chains were all obtained from the same sample, sequenced in a study of cytomegalovirus exposure and HLA in healthy donors. 60 Vbeta and 13 Jbeta primers were used in PCR. Repertoires were generated with immunoSEQ multiplex PCR, while TCRdb's copy carries only in-frame clones and drops some. The sample contains about 180,000 clones, around 78% of which appear only once. Input material: PBMCs. These receptors all stem from a man younger than 35 in good health and CMV-seronegative.

The chain uses TRBV10-3 and TRBJ2-3; D remains unclear. Germline V gene data show CDR1 as ENHRY and CDR2 as SYGVKD. V was cut by 6 bases and J by 6 bases, with 10 bases left in between. The CDR3 contains 12 residues. CDR3 coding DNA: TGTGCCATCAGGGGCAGTACGGATACGCAGTATTTT. This codes for CAIRGSTDTQYF.

The chain recombines TRBV6-5 with TRBJ1-5, with a weak D call TRBD1 (5 bases). The CDR3 totals 14 residues. V was cut by 5 bases and J by 6 bases, with 14 bases left in between. The V gene's germline CDR1 is MNHEY and CDR2 SVGAGI. The CDR3 region is CASSDTQGRQPQHF. The CDR3 region has the DNA TGTGCCAGCAGTGACACCCAGGGCCGTCAGCCCCAGCATTTT.

V and J are TRBV9 and TRBJ2-2, with D hard to call. The CDR3 runs to 12 residues. Between the trimmed V and J ends, which lost 4 bases and 7 bases, there was a span of 8 bases. Germline V gene data show CDR1 as SGDLS and CDR2 as YYNGEE. CDR3 amino acids: CASSILLGELFF. The CDR3 DNA reads TGTGCCAGCAGCATTCTACTCGGGGAGCTGTTTTTT.

Details on this clone: The identical CDR3 is also encoded by other nucleotide sequences in the sample. V and J are TRBV9 and TRBJ2-2, with 11 positions matching TRBD1. J lost 4 bases, V lost 0 bases, and 2 bases had no gene match. The CDR3 length is 16 residues. Germline loops: CDR1 SGDLS, CDR2 YYNGEE. CDR3 sequence reads: CASSVAGTGGTGELFF. The CDR3 coding sequence is TGTGCCAGCAGCGTAGCGGGGACAGGGGGCACCGGGGAGCTGTTTTTT. Drawing the rest from reference TRBV9 and TRBJ2-2, the complete variable domain is DSGVTQTPKHLITATGQRVTLRCSPRSGDLSVYWYQQSLDQGLQFLIQYYNGEERAKGNILERFSAQQFPDLHSELNLSSLELGDSALYFCASSVAGTGGTGELFFGEGSRLTVL.

This clone has a handful of counts. The chain couples TRBV27 to TRBJ1-3; no definite D call. V lost 5 bases, J lost 1 base, and 12 bases lay in between. In germline, CDR1 is MNHEY, CDR2 SMNVEV (reference sequence). This CDR3 region has 15 residues. The CDR3 region has the DNA TGTGCCAGCAGTCCGATATACAGATCTGGAAACACCATATATTTT. Residues: CASSPIYRSGNTIYF.

The chain combines TRBV27 with TRBJ2-5, with D possibly matching TRBD2 (5 bases). The CDR3 runs 18 residues. Per the germline V gene, CDR1 is MNHEY and CDR2 is SMNVEV (reference sequence). V lost 0 bases and J 4 bases, leaving 21 bases between the germline ends. CDR3 in DNA: TGTGCCAGCAGTTTATCGGATGACGGGGTACGGCGAGGAGAGACCCAGTACTTC. Translating gives CASSLSDDGVRRGETQYF.

This chain connects TRBV14 to TRBJ2-7, with TRBD2 as a possible D gene (6 bases). V lost 6 bases and J 2 bases, leaving 17 bases between the germline ends. CDR3 length: 15 residues. Per the germline V gene, CDR1 is SGHDN and CDR2 is FVKESK. CDR3 protein: CASRQSGLPAYEQYF. The CDR3 nucleotides read TGTGCCAGCAGACAATCGGGACTGCCCGCCTACGAGCAGTACTTC.

This clone was picked up one time. The chain carries TRBV2 and TRBJ1-4; D is undetermined. The CDR3 runs to 16 residues. Germline values: CDR1 SNHLY, CDR2 FYNNEI. Trimming took off 3 bases at V and 3 bases at J, with 14 bases between the two ends. CDR3 coding DNA: TGTGCCAGCAGTGACAGACCCGCAGGTTCTAATGAAAAACTGTTTTTT. Its translation: CASSDRPAGSNEKLFF.

The chain carries TRBV28 and TRBJ1-2, with D unresolved. Trimming took 5 bases from V and 4 from J, leaving 8 bases between them. The CDR3 runs 12 residues. Germline V CDR1 and CDR2: MDHEN, SYDVKM. In DNA, the CDR3 is TGTGCCAGCAGTGGTGACACCTATGGCTACACCTTC. Amino acids: CASSGDTYGYTF.

CDR3 protein: CASSLGRRNTEAFF. CDR3 nucleotides: TGTGCCAGCAGCTTGGGGCGGAGGAACACTGAAGCTTTCTTT. J is TRBJ1-1 and V is TRBV5-4, with unresolved D. The CDR3 runs to 14 residues. Germline V CDR1 and CDR2: SGHNT, YYREEE (reference sequence). Between the trimmed V and J ends, which lost 0 bases and 1 base, there was a span of 7 bases.

The chain employs TRBV7-9 and TRBJ1-4, with D possibly matching TRBD1 (5 bases). CDR1 is SEHNR, CDR2 FQNEAQ, per germline (reference sequence). V was cut by 4 bases and J by 5 bases, with 23 bases left in between. The CDR3 loop spans 18 amino acids. In DNA form, the CDR3 reads TGTGCCAGCAGCTCCAGGCGGCCGTATGGGACTGAGAATGAAAAACTGTTTTTT. Amino acid sequence: CASSSRRPYGTENEKLFF.

The chain employs TRBV23-1 and TRBJ1-5; D gene ambiguous. TRBV23-1 carries the ORF label, with uncertain function. CDR3 length: 13 residues. The V and J ends lost 3 bases and 2 bases respectively, with 5 bases between them. The DNA for the CDR3 is TGCGCCAGCAGTCATCAGGGCAATCAGCCCCAGCATTTT. It codes for CASSHQGNQPQHF.

The V call is TRBV30, the J call TRBJ2-1; D might be TRBD2 (6 bases). Germline lookup yields CDR1 GTSNPN and CDR2 SVGIG (reference sequence). V was cut by 5 bases and J by 6 bases, with 14 bases left in between. This CDR3 contains 13 residues. The CDR3 sequence is CAWGPVLANEQFF. The DNA for the CDR3 is TGTGCCTGGGGACCAGTACTAGCCAATGAGCAGTTCTTC. The full variable domain, its missing parts supplied by reference TRBV30 and TRBJ2-1, is SQTIHQWPATLVQPVGSPLSLECTVEGTSNPNLYWYRQAAGRGLQLLFYSVGIGQISSEVPQNLSASRPQDRQFILSSKKLLLSDSGFYLCAWGPVLANEQFFGPGTRLTVL.

The genes are TRBV5-1 and TRBJ1-1; a possible D gene is TRBD1 (5 bases). Germline V gives CDR1 SGHRS, CDR2 YFSETQ. Trimming stripped 0 bases from V and 3 bases from J, with 15 bases between. CDR3 size: 16 residues. The chain's CDR3 is CASSLVVGGTDTEAFF. CDR3 sequence (DNA): TGCGCCAGCAGCTTGGTCGTAGGAGGGACGGACACTGAAGCTTTCTTT.

The chain couples TRBV6-4 to TRBJ2-1; 7 nucleotides align to TRBD1. V was clipped by 3 bases and J by 7 bases; unmatched bases: 3. CDR1 and CDR2 from the germline V gene are MRHNA and SNTAGT. The CDR3 is made up of 13 amino acids. The CDR3 sequence is CASSEYRGNEQFF. CDR3 DNA sequence: TGTGCCAGCAGTGAATACAGGGGTAATGAGCAGTTCTTC.

A note on this clone: Distinct nucleotide sequences in the sample also encode this CDR3. The chain links TRBV27 to TRBJ2-2; 9 bases are shared with TRBD2. Trimming cost V 4 bases and J 5 bases; bases outside gene matches: 14. CDR3 length: 18 residues. CDR1 MNHEY and CDR2 SMNVEV come from the germline V gene (reference sequence). Here the CDR3 reads CASSSSQLAGATTGELFF. DNA of the CDR3: TGTGCCAGCAGTTCCTCCCAATTAGCGGGAGCGACGACCGGGGAGCTGTTTTTT.

The rearrangement joins TRBV6-1 to TRBJ1-5, with D perhaps matching TRBD1 (5 bases). The germline V and J ends were trimmed by 3 bases and 0 bases, with 18 bases remaining between them. Per the germline V gene, CDR1 is MNHNS and CDR2 is SASEGT. The length of the CDR3 is 18 residues. The CDR3 protein is CASSEGEGSVYSNQPQHF. Here the CDR3 DNA reads TGTGCCAGCAGTGAGGGGGAGGGGAGTGTTTATAGCAATCAGCCCCAGCATTTT.

This rearrangement joins TRBV4-1 to TRBJ1-2; TRBD1 is a possible D gene (5 bases). The germline V gene encodes CDR1 MGHRA and CDR2 YSYEKL. The germline V and J ends were trimmed by 0 bases and 0 bases, with 11 bases remaining between them. The CDR3 spans 16 residues. The CDR3, as DNA: TGCGCCAGCAGCCAAGATCTGTCCAGGGCTAACTATGGCTACACCTTC. Amino acids: CASSQDLSRANYGYTF.

This chain connects TRBV27 to TRBJ2-7, with TRBD1 as a possible D gene (5 bases). Trimming stripped 3 bases from V and 3 bases from J, with 9 bases between. CDR3 length: 13 amino acids. CDR1 and CDR2 from the germline V gene are MNHEY and SMNVEV (reference sequence). The CDR3 nucleotides are TGTGCCAGCAGTTTGACAGCCTTCTACGAGCAGTACTTC. This gives the protein CASSLTAFYEQYF.

As for this clone: The sample contains more than one DNA sequence encoding this CDR3. V is TRBV7-9 and J is TRBJ2-7; D unresolved. The CDR3 loop spans 14 amino acids. Germline CDR1 SEHNR, CDR2 FQNEAQ (reference sequence). The germline V and J ends were trimmed by 1 base and 0 bases, with 7 bases remaining between them. In DNA, the CDR3 is TGTGCCAGCAGCTTAGGAGGCGGCTCCTACGAGCAGTACTTC. Protein: CASSLGGGSYEQYF. The full variable domain, with the rest looked up from reference TRBV7-9 and TRBJ2-7, is DTGVSQNPRHKITKRGQNVTFRCDPISEHNRLYWYRQTLGQGPEFLTYFQNEAQLEKSRLLSDRFSAERPKGSFSTLEIQRTEQGDSAMYLCASSLGGGSYEQYFGPGTRLTVT.

The genes are TRBV19 and TRBJ1-5; 8 bases fit TRBD1. Trimming cost V 3 bases and J 2 bases; bases outside gene matches: 3. This CDR3 spans 15 amino acids. Germline-derived CDR1 and CDR2 are LNHDA and SQIVND (reference sequence). CDR3 loop: CASSMDRVGNQPQHF. The CDR3 DNA is TGTGCCAGTAGTATGGACAGGGTTGGCAATCAGCCCCAGCATTTT.

The chain carries TRBV6-5 and TRBJ1-1; D not certain. Germline V gives CDR1 MNHEY, CDR2 SVGAGI. The length of the CDR3 is 12 residues. V lost 5 bases and J 3 bases, leaving 7 bases between the germline ends. CDR3 loop: CASSTDYTEAFF. The CDR3 nucleotides are TGTGCCAGCAGTACGGACTACACTGAAGCTTTCTTT.

The chain is built from TRBV28 and TRBJ1-1, with TRBD1 as a possible D gene (5 bases). CDR1 is MDHEN and CDR2 is SYDVKM in the germline V gene. This CDR3 spans 12 amino acids. V dropped 3 bases and J dropped 10 bases, with 12 bases sitting between them. The CDR3 reads CASSFLRVRAFF. The CDR3 bases are TGTGCCAGCAGTTTCCTCAGGGTTCGAGCTTTCTTT.